Listed below are T cell receptor beta chains from one sample, sequenced in a study of T cells in Graves' hyperthyroidism and ophthalmopathy. TCRdb ran MiXCR on the multiplex PCR reads and lists one entry per CDR3 protein. The sample has roughly 420,000 distinct CDR3 sequences; roughly 13% are singletons. The sequenced sample was blood. These receptors all stem from a woman under 30 with Graves' hyperthyroidism. Both conserved end residues are part of each CDR3. Each record gives: D gene, clone size, V gene, J gene, CDR3 protein, CDR3 DNA. A D gene is named only where the DNA matches it firmly. Not all rows give a size; the values are once, few, many and, for expanded clones, a class.

NA,many,TRBV3-1,TRBJ2-7,CASSENRNVEQYF,TGTGCCAGCAGCGAAAACAGGAATGTGGAGCAGTACTTC
NA,few,TRBV20-1,TRBJ1-2,CSARDGGQFNNYGYTF,TGCAGTGCTAGAGATGGCGGGCAGTTCAATAACTATGGCTACACCTTC
NA,NA,TRBV6-1,TRBJ2-7,CASSATSGVGYEQYF,TGTGCCAGCAGTGCCACCTCAGGGGTTGGCTACGAGCAGTACTTC
TRBD2,many,TRBV7-3,TRBJ2-1,CASSSGTSGRVTYNEQFF,TGTGCCAGCAGCTCGGGGACTAGCGGGAGGGTTACCTACAATGAGCAGTTCTTC
NA,many,TRBV12-3/TRBV12-4,TRBJ2-5,CASGTLRGETQYF,TGTGCCAGCGGCACTCTGAGGGGAGAGACCCAGTACTTC
NA,NA,TRBV7-9,TRBJ2-5,CASSAWEQQETQYF,TGTGCCAGCAGCGCATGGGAGCAGCAAGAGACCCAGTACTTC
NA,NA,TRBV20-1,TRBJ1-2,CSAREGLGRANYGYTF,TGCAGTGCTAGGGAAGGGTTGGGCCGTGCGAACTATGGCTACACCTTC
NA,many,TRBV30,TRBJ1-2,CAWSVDSLYGYTF,TGTGCCTGGAGTGTAGACAGCTTATATGGCTACACCTTC
NA,many,TRBV7-8,TRBJ2-5,CASSLGVGRQETQYF,TGTGCCAGCAGCTTAGGGGTAGGGCGTCAAGAGACCCAGTACTTC
NA,many,TRBV28,TRBJ2-7,CASSGREQYF,TGTGCCAGCAGCGGGCGCGAGCAGTACTTC
TRBD1,many,TRBV12-3/TRBV12-4,TRBJ1-2,CASSGQGGGYGYTF,TGTGCCAGCAGTGGACAGGGGGGTGGCTATGGCTACACCTTC
NA,many,TRBV10-3,TRBJ1-1,CAISGGAGDGHPEAFF,TGTGCCATCAGTGGGGGGGCAGGGGACGGACACCCTGAAGCTTTCTTT
TRBD2,many,TRBV6-7,TRBJ2-1,CASRDSSGSIIVHEQFF,TGTGCCAGCAGGGACTCTAGCGGGAGTATCATTGTCCATGAGCAGTTCTTC
NA,few,TRBV30,TRBJ1-1,CAWSVLASYNTEAFF,TGTGCCTGGAGTGTACTAGCCAGTTACAACACTGAAGCTTTCTTT
NA,many,TRBV30,TRBJ2-7,CAWSTSYEQYF,TGTGCCTGGAGTACCTCCTACGAGCAGTACTTC
TRBD2,many,TRBV29-1,TRBJ2-3,CSVGGLAGWEDTQYF,TGCAGCGTTGGAGGACTAGCGGGATGGGAAGATACGCAGTATTTT
NA,NA,TRBV6-1,TRBJ1-1,CASSEAHTEAFF,TGTGCCAGCAGTGAAGCGCACACTGAAGCTTTCTTT
TRBD2,few,TRBV5-4,TRBJ2-3,CASSSKTSGIADTQYF,TGTGCCAGCAGCTCCAAGACTAGCGGAATAGCAGATACGCAGTATTTT
TRBD1,NA,TRBV30,TRBJ2-4,CAWNQWERGLGGNIQYF,TGTGCCTGGAATCAGTGGGAGAGGGGGCTTGGGGGAAACATTCAGTACTTC
NA,many,TRBV27,TRBJ2-5,CASKTRRGAGETQYF,TGTGCCAGCAAGACCCGACGAGGGGCGGGTGAGACCCAGTACTTC
TRBD1,many,TRBV5-6,TRBJ1-5,CASSFGTEGQPQHF,TGTGCCAGCAGCTTTGGGACAGAAGGACAGCCCCAGCATTTT
TRBD1,many,TRBV28,TRBJ1-1,CASSLWGDRATEAFF,TGTGCCAGCAGTTTATGGGGGGACAGGGCCACTGAAGCTTTCTTT
NA,many,TRBV11-2,TRBJ2-3,CASSLPQDTQYF,TGTGCCAGCAGCCTCCCTCAAGATACGCAGTATTTT
NA,few,TRBV28,TRBJ2-1,CASSSNGRPYNEQFF,TGTGCCAGCAGTTCCAACGGGAGACCCTACAATGAGCAGTTCTTC
NA,few,TRBV5-4,TRBJ2-3,CASSFAGVTDTQYF,TGTGCCAGCAGCTTCGCAGGGGTCACAGATACGCAGTATTTT
NA,many,TRBV30,TRBJ1-1,CAWSVRNEAFF,TGTGCCTGGAGTGTACGCAATGAAGCTTTCTTT
NA,NA,TRBV29-1,TRBJ1-4,CSVETRGSNEKLFF,TGCAGCGTGGAAACCAGGGGATCTAATGAAAAACTGTTTTTT
NA,many,TRBV2,TRBJ2-2,CASSERGLSNTGELFF,TGTGCCAGCAGTGAACGAGGTCTATCGAACACCGGGGAGCTGTTTTTT
TRBD2,NA,TRBV9,TRBJ2-1,CASSIGTSGRLLREQFF,TGTGCCAGCAGCATCGGGACTAGCGGGAGGCTTTTGCGGGAGCAGTTCTTC
NA,few,TRBV6-1,TRBJ2-7,CASSGLGYEQYF,TGTGCCAGCAGTGGACTGGGATACGAGCAGTACTTC
NA,many,TRBV28,TRBJ2-4,CASSRPQEEAKNIQYF,TGTGCCAGCAGTAGGCCACAGGAGGAAGCCAAAAACATTCAGTACTTC
TRBD2,few,TRBV9,TRBJ2-1,CASSVSGTSGRALNNEQFF,TGTGCCAGCAGCGTATCCGGGACTAGCGGGAGGGCCCTTAATAATGAGCAGTTCTTC
NA,NA,TRBV6-1,TRBJ1-1,CASSEGQDYTEAFF,TGTGCCAGCAGTGAAGGCCAGGATTACACTGAAGCTTTCTTT
NA,many,TRBV20-1,TRBJ1-2,CSASRDNSNYGYTF,TGCAGTGCTAGTCGGGACAATTCTAACTATGGCTACACCTTC
NA,many,TRBV6-5,TRBJ1-1,CASSYSRPLDTEAFF,TGTGCCAGCAGTTACTCACGACCGCTCGACACTGAAGCTTTCTTT
NA,few,TRBV20-1,TRBJ2-3,CSARALGRRTDTQYF,TGCAGTGCTCGCGCCTTGGGCCGACGCACAGATACGCAGTATTTT
TRBD1,NA,TRBV27,TRBJ2-1,CASSPRTGGNEQFF,TGTGCCAGCAGTCCCAGGACAGGGGGCAATGAGCAGTTCTTC